The present T cell receptor (beta chain) was sequenced within a study of cytomegalovirus exposure and HLA in healthy donors. Study findings and constraints: Rarity held for most TCR sequences, but there were some public TCRs that occurred in many donors.

Vbeta (60) and Jbeta (13) primers were used in the PCR. The method was immunoSEQ multiplex PCR; TCRdb's version includes in-frame clones alone and lacks a portion of them. This sample has more than 95,000 clones, with approximately 75% found just once. With V trimmed by 3 bases and J by 4 bases, 7 bases remained unmatched. This CDR3 spans 15 amino acids. The V gene's germline CDR1 is LNHDA and CDR2 SQIVND (reference sequence). On this clone itself: What it binds is not known.

Sequenced material: PBMCs. V and J are TRBV19 and TRBJ1-2; 8 positions agree with TRBD1. The TCR comes from a woman aged 70 to 79 in good health and CMV-seropositive. The CDR3 loop reads CASSIATGAGYGYTF. Here the CDR3 DNA reads TGTGCCAGTAGTATTGCGACAGGGGCCGGCTATGGCTACACCTTC.